This T cell receptor beta chain was profiled in a study of CD8 T cells in ankylosing spondylitis. The study's findings and limits: There were earlier reports of some motif variants in reactive arthritis synovial fluid and blood. Disease-linked clones bore a CD8+ phenotype and were relatively rare in peripheral blood. Clones tied to disease were said to be significantly enriched in matched ankylosing spondylitis synovial fluid. A TCR beta motif made of eight highly homologous variants seemed typical of ankylosing spondylitis blood.

With respect to this clonotype: The antigen is not known.

MiXCR, applied by TCRdb to the 5' RACE reads, yields one record per CDR3 protein. Among 380,000 or so distinct CDR3 sequences listed, about 20% were seen once. The ends were cut back, 0 bases at V and 6 bases at J, with 9 bases in the middle. The germline gives CDR1 SGHRS, CDR2 YFSETQ. CDR3 length equals 14 residues. The source of this sequence is a male donor with ankylosing spondylitis or in good health (not recorded which). This chain connects TRBV5-1 to TRBJ1-4; no firm D call. Material: blood, either unsorted or a sorted T cell fraction (not recorded which). CDR3 DNA sequence: TGCGCCAGCAGCTTGGCCGAGGGTGATGAAAAACTGTTTTTT. This sequence encodes CASSLAEGDEKLFF.